This TCR beta chain originates from a study of regulatory T cells in long-lasting Graves disease. Study-wide points: Persistent Graves' disease cases displayed lower TCR diversity than newly diagnosed ones. Preferential use of TRBV28, TRBJ1-2 and TRBJ2-5 was seen in persistent disease.

Remarks on this clonotype: The antigen remains unidentified.

V gave up 7 bases and J gave up 5 bases, with 17 bases separating them. CDR3 length: 15 amino acids. The time point denotes: persistent/refractory GD, antithyroid drugs over 5 years with positive TRAb. Scientists built the TCR library using RNA that was extracted from PBMCs. Sequencing libraries for TCR beta were prepared with iRepertoire HTBI primers and Arm-PCR of CDR3 regions. MiXCR, applied by TCRdb to the multiplex PCR reads, yields one record per CDR3 protein. Of 350,000 to 450,000 distinct CDR3 sequences listed, more than 20% are singletons. This specimen was peripheral blood mononuclear cells (PBMCs), taken when the disease was refractory, from a patient treated with antithyroid drugs. The TCR was taken from a female donor with Graves disease. The chain recombines TRBV12-3 or TRBV12-4 with TRBJ2-2; D is perhaps TRBD1 (5 bases). In DNA form, the CDR3 reads TGTGCCAGCATCATTGGGGCAGGTGGTACCGGGGAGCTGTTTTTT. It is translated as CASIIGAGGTGELFF.